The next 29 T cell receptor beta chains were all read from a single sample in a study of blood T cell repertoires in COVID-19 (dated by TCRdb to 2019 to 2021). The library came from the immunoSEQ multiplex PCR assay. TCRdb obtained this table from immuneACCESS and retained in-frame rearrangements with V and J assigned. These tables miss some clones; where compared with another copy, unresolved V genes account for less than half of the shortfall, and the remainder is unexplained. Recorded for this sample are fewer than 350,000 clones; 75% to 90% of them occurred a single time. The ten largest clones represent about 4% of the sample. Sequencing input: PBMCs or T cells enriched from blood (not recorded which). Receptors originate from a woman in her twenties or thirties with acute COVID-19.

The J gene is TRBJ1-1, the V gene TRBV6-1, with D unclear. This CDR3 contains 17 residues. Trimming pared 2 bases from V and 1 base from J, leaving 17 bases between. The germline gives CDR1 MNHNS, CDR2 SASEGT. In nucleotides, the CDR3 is TGTGCCAGCAGTGAACGGGTCAGAGAGACCAAGAACACTGAAGCTTTCTTT. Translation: CASSERVRETKNTEAFF.

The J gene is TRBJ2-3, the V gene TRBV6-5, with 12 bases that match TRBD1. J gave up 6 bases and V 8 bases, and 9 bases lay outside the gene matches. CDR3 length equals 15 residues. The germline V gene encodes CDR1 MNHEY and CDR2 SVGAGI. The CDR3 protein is CASARDRGHADTQYF. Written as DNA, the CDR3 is TGTGCCAGCGCAAGGGACAGGGGGCATGCTGATACGCAGTATTTT.

CDR3 in amino acids: CANRDRKSDTEAFF. The CDR3 nucleotides read TGCGCCAACCGGGACAGGAAATCGGACACTGAAGCTTTCTTT. This chain uses TRBV10-1 with TRBJ1-1, with 8 bases matching TRBD1. Germline V gene lookup returns CDR1 WNHNN and CDR2 SYGVQD (reference sequence). This CDR3 contains 14 residues. The J segment lost 3 bases and the V segment lost 10 bases, leaving 10 bases of the junction unmatched.

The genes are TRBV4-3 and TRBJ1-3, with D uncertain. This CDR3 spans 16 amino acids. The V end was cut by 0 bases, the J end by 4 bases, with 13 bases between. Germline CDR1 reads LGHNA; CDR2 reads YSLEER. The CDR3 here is CASSQDRAGWGNTIYF. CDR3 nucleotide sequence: TGCGCCAGCAGCCAAGATAGAGCGGGCTGGGGAAACACCATATATTTT.

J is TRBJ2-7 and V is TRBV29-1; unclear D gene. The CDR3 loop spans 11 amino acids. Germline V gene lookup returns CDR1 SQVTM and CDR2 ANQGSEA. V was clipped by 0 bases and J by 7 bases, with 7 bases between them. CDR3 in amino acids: CSVEEASEQYF. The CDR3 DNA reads TGCAGCGTTGAAGAAGCGTCAGAGCAGTACTTC.

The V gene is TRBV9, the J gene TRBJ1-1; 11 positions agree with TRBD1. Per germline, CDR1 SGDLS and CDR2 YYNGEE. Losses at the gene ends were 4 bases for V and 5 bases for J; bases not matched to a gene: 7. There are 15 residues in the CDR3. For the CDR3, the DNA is TGTGCCAGCAGCCCAAGGACAGGGGGCAGGACTGAAGCTTTCTTT. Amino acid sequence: CASSPRTGGRTEAFF.

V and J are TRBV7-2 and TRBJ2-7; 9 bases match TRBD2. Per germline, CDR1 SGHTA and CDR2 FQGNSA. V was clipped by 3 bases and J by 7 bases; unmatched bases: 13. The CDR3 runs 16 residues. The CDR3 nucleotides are TGTGCCAGCAGCTTGGTCGCGGGAGGGCCTTTGGGGGAGCAGTACTTC. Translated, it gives CASSLVAGGPLGEQYF.

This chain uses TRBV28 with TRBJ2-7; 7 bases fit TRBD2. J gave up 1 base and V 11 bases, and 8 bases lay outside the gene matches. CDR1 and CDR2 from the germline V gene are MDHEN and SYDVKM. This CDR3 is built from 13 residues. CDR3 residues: CASKGGGSYEQYF. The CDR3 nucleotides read TGTGCCTCAAAAGGCGGGGGTTCCTACGAGCAGTACTTC.

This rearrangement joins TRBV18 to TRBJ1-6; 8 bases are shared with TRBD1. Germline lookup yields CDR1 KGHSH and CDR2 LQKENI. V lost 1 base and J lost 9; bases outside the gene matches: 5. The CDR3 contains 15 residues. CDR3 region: CASSPREDRASPLHF. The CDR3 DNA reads TGTGCCAGCTCACCACGAGAGGACAGGGCTTCACCCCTCCACTTT.

The CDR3 bases are TGTGCCAGCAGTGAGACTAGCGGGAGCACCGGGGAGCTGTTTTTT. Translated, it gives CASSETSGSTGELFF. The rearrangement joins TRBV6-4 to TRBJ2-2, with 12 bases matching TRBD2. V was clipped by 3 bases and J by 4 bases; unmatched bases: 0. The CDR3 has 15 residues. Germline CDR1 reads MRHNA; CDR2 reads SNTAGT.

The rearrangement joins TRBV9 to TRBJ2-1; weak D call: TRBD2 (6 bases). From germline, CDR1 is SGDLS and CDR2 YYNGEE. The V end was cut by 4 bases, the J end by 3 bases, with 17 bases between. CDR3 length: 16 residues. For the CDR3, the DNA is TGTGCCAGCAGCCAAAGCCTGGGGGACTTCTACAATGAGCAGTTCTTC. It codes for CASSQSLGDFYNEQFF.

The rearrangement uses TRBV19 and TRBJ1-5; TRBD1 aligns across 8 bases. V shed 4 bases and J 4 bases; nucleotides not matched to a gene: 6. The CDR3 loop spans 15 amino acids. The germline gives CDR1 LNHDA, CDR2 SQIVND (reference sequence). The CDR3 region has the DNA TGTGCCAGTAGTAGGGCTCGACAGGGGAATCAGCCCCAGCATTTT. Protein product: CASSRARQGNQPQHF.

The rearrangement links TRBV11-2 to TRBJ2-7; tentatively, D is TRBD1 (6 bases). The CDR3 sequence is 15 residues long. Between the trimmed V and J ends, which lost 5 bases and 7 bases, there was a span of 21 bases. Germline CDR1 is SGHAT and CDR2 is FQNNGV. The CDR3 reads CASSPTRVGAREQYF. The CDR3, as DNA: TGTGCCAGCAGCCCGACGCGTGTGGGGGCGCGAGAGCAGTACTTC.

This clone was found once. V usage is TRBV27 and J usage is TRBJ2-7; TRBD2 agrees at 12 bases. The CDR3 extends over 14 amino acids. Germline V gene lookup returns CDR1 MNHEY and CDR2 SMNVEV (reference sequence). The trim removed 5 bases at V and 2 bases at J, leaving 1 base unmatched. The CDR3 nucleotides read TGTGCCAGCAGTCGGACTAGCGGGACCTACGAGCAGTACTTC. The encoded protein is CASSRTSGTYEQYF.

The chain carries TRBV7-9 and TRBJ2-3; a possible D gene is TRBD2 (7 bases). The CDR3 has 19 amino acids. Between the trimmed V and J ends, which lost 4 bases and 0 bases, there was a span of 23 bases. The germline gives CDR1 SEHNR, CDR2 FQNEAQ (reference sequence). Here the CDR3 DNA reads TGTGCCAGCAGCTCCGGGGGGCGGGAAGGTCCCTTTAGCACAGATACGCAGTATTTT. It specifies CASSSGGREGPFSTDTQYF.

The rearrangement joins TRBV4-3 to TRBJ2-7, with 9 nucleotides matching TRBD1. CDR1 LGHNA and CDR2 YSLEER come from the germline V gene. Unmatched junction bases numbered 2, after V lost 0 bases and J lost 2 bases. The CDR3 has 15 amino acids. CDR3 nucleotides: TGCGCCAGCAGCCAAGACCGGGACAGGGCCTACGAGCAGTACTTC. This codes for CASSQDRDRAYEQYF.

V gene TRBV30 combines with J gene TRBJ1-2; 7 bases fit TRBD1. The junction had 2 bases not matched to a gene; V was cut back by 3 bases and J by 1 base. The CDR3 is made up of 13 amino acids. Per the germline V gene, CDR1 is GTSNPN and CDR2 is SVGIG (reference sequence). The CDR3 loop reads CAWSRDSNYGYTF. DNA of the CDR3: TGTGCCTGGAGCCGGGACAGTAACTATGGCTACACCTTC. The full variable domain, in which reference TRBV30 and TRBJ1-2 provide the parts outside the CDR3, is SQTIHQWPATLVQPVGSPLSLECTVEGTSNPNLYWYRQAAGRGLQLLFYSVGIGQISSEVPQNLSASRPQDRQFILSSKKLLLSDSGFYLCAWSRDSNYGYTFGSGTRLTVV.

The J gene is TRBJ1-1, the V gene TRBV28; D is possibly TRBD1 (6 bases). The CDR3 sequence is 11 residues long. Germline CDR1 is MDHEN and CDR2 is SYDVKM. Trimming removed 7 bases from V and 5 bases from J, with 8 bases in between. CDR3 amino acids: CASNRVTEAFF. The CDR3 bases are TGTGCCAGCAACAGGGTAACTGAAGCTTTCTTT.

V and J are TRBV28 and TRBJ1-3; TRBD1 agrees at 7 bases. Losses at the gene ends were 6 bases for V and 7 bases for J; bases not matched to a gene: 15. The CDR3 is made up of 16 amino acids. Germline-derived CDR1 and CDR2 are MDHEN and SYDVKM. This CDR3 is CASRSPGQEGTNTIYF. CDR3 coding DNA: TGTGCCAGCAGGTCTCCCGGACAGGAGGGCACCAACACCATATATTTT.

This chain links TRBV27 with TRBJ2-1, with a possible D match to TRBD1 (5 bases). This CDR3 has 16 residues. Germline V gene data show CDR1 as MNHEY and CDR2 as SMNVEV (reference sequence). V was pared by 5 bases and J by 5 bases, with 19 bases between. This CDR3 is CASSPQGLGLDNEQFF. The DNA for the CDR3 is TGTGCCAGCAGTCCCCAGGGTCTAGGGTTGGACAATGAGCAGTTCTTC.

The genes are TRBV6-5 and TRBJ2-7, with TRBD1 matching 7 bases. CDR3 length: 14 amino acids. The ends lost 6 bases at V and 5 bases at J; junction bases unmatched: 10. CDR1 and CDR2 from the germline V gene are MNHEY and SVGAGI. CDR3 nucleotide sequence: TGTGCCAGCAGACCCCCCGGGACAGCCAACGAGCAGTACTTC. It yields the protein CASRPPGTANEQYF.

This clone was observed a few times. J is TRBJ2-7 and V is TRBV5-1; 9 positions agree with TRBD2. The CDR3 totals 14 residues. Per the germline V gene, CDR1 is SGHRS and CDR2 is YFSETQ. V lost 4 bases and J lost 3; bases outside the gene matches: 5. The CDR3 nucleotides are TGCGCCAGCAGCCTAGCGGGAAGTTACTACGAGCAGTACTTC. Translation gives CASSLAGSYYEQYF.

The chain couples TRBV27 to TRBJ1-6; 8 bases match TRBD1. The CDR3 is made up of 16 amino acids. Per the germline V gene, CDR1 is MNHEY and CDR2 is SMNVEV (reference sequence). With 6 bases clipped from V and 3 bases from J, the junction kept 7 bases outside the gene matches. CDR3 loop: CASSPTGVIYNSPLHF. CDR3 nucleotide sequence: TGTGCCAGCAGCCCGACAGGGGTTATCTATAATTCACCCCTCCACTTT.

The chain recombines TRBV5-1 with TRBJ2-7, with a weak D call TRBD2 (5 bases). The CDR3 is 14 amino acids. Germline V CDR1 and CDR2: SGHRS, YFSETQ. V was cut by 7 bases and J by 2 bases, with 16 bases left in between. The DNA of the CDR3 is TGCGCCAGCGGCGAACGGATAGCGACCTACGAGCAGTACTTC. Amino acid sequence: CASGERIATYEQYF.

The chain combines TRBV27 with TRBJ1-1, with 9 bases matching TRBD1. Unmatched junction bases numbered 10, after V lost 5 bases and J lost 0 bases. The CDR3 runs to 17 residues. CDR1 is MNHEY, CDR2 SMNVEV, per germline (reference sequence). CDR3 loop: CASSPLDRGVVNTEAFF. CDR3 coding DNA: TGTGCCAGCAGTCCCCTGGACAGGGGCGTCGTGAACACTGAAGCTTTCTTT.

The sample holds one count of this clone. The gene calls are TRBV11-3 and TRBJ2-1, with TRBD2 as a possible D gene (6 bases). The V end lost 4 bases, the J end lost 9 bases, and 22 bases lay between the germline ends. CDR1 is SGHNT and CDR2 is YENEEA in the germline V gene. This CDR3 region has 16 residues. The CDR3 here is CASSSRTSINPLEQFF. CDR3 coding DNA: TGTGCCAGCAGCTCCCGAACTAGCATCAATCCCCTTGAGCAGTTCTTC.

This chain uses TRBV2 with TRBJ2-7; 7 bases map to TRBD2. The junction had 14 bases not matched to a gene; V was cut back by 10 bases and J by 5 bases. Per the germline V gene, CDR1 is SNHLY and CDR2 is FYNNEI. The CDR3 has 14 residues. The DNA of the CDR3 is TGTGCCACCATGGTGAGGGGAGGGCCCCACGAGCAGTACTTC. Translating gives CATMVRGGPHEQYF.

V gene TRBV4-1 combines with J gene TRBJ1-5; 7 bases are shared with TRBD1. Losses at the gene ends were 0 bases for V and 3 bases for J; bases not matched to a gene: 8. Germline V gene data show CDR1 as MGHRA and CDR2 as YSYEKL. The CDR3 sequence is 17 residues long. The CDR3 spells CASSQDKWQGVNQPQHF. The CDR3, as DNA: TGCGCCAGCAGCCAAGATAAGTGGCAGGGGGTCAATCAGCCCCAGCATTTT.

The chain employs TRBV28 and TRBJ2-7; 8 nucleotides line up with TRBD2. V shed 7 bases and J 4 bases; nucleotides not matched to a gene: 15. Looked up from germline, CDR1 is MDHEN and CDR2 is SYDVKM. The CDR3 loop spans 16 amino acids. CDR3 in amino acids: CASITDWRGGGYEQYF. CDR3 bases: TGTGCCAGCATTACCGATTGGAGGGGCGGGGGGTACGAGCAGTACTTC.